This entry is about one TCR beta chain. Its antigen is undetermined. The sample comes from a study of Ad26.COV2.S vaccination and SARS-CoV-2 variants. Study background: Donor was one of the participants in the Ad26.COV2.S arm of the COV1001 trial. The vaccine Ad26.COV2.S was put into the muscle once, or twice with 56 days between.

Profiled with immunoSEQ multiplex PCR; TCRdb holds only in-frame clones, not every one. Among about 400,000 clones listed, around 92% were seen once. Trimming cost V 10 bases and J 5 bases, with 17 bases left between them. The length of the CDR3 is 13 residues. Germline V gene data show CDR1 as MDHEN and CDR2 as SYDVKM. The treatment denotes: 15 to 20 received Ad26.COV2.S at low or high dose, single or two shots; five or six received placebo; per-sample allocation not given. Sampling took place 63 days after the first vaccine or placebo injection. General study findings and limits: Marked by substantial breadth, spike-specific CD8+ and CD4+ T cell responses were reportedly seen after vaccination. Vaccine recipients had higher spike-specific TCR breadth than placebo recipients.

V is TRBV28 and J is TRBJ1-2; maybe TRBD1 (6 bases). This receptor was taken from a person aged 18-60 years who received the Ad26.COV2.S COVID-19 vaccine or a placebo. The material sequenced was peripheral blood, taken in a trial of Ad26.COV2.S vaccine versus placebo. As DNA, the CDR3 is TGTGCCACCGGTCGGGGGGCAGTTTATGGCTACACCTTC. Protein product: CATGRGAVYGYTF.